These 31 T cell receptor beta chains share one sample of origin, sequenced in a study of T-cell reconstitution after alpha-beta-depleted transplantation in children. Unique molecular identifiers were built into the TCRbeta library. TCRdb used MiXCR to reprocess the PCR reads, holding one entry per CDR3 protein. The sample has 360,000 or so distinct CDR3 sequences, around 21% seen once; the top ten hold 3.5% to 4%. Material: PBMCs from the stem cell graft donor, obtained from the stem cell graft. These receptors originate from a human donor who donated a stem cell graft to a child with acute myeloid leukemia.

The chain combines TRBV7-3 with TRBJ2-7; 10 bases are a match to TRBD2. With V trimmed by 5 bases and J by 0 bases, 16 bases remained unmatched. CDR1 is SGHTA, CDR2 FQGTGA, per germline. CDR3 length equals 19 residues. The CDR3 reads CASSPKAGGGYFGSYEQYF. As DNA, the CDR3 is TGTGCCAGCAGCCCTAAAGCGGGAGGGGGTTATTTCGGCTCCTACGAGCAGTACTTC.

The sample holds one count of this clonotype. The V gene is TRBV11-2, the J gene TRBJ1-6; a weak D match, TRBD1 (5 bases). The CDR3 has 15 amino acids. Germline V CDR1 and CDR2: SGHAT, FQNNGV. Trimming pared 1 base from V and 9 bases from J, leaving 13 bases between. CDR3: CASSLAAGYISPLHF. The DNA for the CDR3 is TGTGCCAGCAGCTTAGCGGCAGGGTACATTTCACCCCTCCACTTT.

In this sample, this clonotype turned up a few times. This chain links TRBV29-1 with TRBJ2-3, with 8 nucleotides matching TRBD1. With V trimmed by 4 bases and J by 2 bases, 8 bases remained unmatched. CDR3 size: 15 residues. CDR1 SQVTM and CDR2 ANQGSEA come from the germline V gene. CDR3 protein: CSVAPTGDHTDTQYF. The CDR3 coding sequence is TGCAGCGTTGCCCCGACAGGGGACCACACAGATACGCAGTATTTT.

CDR3 in amino acids: CASSLAIQSSGNTIYF. CDR3 bases: TGTGCCAGCAGCTTAGCGATACAATCCTCTGGAAACACCATATATTTT. The chain couples TRBV7-9 to TRBJ1-3; D remains ambiguous. V lost 0 bases and J lost 0, with 9 bases in between. The CDR3 contains 16 residues. Germline assignment: CDR1 SEHNR and CDR2 FQNEAQ (reference sequence).

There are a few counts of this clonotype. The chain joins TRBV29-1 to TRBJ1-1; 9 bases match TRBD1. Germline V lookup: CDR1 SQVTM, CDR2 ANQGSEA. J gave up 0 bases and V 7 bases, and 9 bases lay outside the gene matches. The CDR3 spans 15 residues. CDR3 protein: CSGGTGPRLNTEAFF. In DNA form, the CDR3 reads TGCAGCGGTGGGACAGGGCCACGACTGAACACTGAAGCTTTCTTT.

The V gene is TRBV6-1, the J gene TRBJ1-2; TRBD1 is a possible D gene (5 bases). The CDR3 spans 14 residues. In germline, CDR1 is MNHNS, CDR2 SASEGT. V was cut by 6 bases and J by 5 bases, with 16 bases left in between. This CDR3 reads CASSSTGVRYGYTF. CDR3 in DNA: TGTGCCAGCAGCTCGACGGGGGTTAGGTATGGCTACACCTTC.

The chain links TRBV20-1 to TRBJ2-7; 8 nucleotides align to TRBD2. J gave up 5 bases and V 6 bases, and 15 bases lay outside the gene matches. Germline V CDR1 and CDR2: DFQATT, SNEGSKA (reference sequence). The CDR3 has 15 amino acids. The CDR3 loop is CSARPGAGDRDEQYF. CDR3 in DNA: TGCAGTGCGCGCCCAGGAGCGGGAGATAGGGACGAGCAGTACTTC.

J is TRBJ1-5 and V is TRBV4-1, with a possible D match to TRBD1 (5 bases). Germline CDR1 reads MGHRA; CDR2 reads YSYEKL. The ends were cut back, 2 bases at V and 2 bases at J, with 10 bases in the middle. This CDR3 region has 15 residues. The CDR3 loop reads CASSQLRVGNQPQHF. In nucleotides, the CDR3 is TGCGCCAGCAGCCAACTCAGGGTGGGCAATCAGCCCCAGCATTTT.

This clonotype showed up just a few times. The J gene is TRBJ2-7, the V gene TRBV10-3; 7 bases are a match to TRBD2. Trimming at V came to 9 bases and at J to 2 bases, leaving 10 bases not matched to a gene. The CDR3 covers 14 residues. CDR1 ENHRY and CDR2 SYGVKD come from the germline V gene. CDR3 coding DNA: TGTGCCATGGGAGGGGCAGCTGGCCCCTACGAGCAGTACTTC. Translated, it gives CAMGGAAGPYEQYF.

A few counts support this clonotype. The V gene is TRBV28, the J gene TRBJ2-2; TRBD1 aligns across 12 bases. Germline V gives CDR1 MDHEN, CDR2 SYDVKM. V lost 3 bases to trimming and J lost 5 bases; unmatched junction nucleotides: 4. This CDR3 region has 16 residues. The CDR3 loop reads CASSLGGQGATGELFF. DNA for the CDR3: TGTGCCAGCAGTTTGGGGGGACAGGGGGCGACCGGGGAGCTGTTTTTT. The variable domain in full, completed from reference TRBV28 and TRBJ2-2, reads DVKVTQSSRYLVKRTGEKVFLECVQDMDHENMFWYRQDPGLGLRLIYFSYDVKMKEKGDIPEGYSVSREKKERFSLILESASTNQTSMYLCASSLGGQGATGELFFGEGSRLTVL.

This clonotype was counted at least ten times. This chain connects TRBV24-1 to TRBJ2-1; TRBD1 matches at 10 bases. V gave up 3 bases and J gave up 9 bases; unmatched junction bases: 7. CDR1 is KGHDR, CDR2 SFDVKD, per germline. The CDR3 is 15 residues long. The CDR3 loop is CATSDPGQGSIEQFF. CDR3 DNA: TGTGCCACCAGTGATCCGGGACAGGGGTCAATTGAGCAGTTCTTC.

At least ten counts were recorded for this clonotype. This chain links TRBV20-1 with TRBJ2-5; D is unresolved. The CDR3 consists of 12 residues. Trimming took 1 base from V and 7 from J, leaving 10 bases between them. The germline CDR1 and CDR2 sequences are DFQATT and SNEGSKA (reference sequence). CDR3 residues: CSARVSHGTQYF. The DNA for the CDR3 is TGCAGTGCTAGAGTATCCCACGGGACCCAGTACTTC.

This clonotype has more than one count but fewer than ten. CDR3 region: CASSQESWTSAHYEQYF. The CDR3 coding sequence is TGTGCCAGCAGCCAAGAGAGTTGGACTAGCGCTCACTACGAGCAGTACTTC. The chain joins TRBV4-2 to TRBJ2-7; TRBD2 matches 9 bases. The CDR3 is 17 residues long. Germline assignment: CDR1 LGHNA and CDR2 YNFKEQ. V dropped 0 bases and J dropped 3; count of bases not matched to a gene: 9.

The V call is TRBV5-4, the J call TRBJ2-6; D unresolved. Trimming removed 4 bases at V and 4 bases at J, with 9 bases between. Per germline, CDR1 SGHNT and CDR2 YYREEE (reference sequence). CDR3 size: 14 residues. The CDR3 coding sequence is TGTGCCAGCAGCCGGTTCTCCGGGGCCAACGTCCTGACTTTC. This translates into CASSRFSGANVLTF.

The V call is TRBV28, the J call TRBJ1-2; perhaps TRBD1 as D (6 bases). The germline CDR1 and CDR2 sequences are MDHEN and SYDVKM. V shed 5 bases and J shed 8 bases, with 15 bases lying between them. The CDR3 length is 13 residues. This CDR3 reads CASSHRARGGYTF. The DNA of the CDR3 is TGTGCCAGCAGTCACAGGGCCCGGGGAGGCTACACCTTC.

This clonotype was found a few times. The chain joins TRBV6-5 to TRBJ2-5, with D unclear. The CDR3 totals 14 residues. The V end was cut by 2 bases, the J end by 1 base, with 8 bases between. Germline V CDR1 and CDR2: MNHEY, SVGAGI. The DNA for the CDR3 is TGTGCCAGCAGTTACAGGGCAAGCCAAGAGACCCAGTACTTC. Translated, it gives CASSYRASQETQYF.

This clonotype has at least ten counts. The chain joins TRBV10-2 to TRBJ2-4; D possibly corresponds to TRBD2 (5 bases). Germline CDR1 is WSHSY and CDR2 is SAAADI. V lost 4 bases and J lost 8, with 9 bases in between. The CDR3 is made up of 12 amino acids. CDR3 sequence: CASSVSRDIQYF. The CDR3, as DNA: TGCGCCAGCAGTGTTTCGCGGGACATTCAGTACTTC.

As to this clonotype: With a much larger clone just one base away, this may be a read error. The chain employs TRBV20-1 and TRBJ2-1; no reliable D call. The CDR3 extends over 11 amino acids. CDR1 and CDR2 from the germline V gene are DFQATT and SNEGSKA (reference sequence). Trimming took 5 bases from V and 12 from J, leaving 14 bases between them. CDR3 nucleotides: TGCAGTGCTCACCTTCGCAGGTCGCAGTTCTTC. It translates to CSAHLRRSQFF.

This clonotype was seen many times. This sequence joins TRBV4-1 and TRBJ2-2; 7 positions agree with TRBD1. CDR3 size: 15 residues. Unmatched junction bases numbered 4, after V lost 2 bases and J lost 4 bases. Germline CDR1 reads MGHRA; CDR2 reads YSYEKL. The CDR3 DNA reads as TGCGCCAGCAGCCAACGGACAGGATCCACCGGGGAGCTGTTTTTT. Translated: CASSQRTGSTGELFF.

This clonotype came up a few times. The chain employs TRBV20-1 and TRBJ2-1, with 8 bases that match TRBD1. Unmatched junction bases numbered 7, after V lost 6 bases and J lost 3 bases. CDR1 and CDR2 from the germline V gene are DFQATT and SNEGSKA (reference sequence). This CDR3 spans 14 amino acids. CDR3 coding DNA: TGCAGTGCCCCACCGGGACAGGTCTACAATGAGCAGTTCTTC. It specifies CSAPPGQVYNEQFF.

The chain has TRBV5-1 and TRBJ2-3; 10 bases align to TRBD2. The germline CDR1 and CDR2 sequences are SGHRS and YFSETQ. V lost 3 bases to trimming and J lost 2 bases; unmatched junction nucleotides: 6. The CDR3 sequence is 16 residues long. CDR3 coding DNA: TGCGCCAGCAGCTGGGCGCTAGCGGGAGTCACAGATACGCAGTATTTT. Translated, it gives CASSWALAGVTDTQYF.

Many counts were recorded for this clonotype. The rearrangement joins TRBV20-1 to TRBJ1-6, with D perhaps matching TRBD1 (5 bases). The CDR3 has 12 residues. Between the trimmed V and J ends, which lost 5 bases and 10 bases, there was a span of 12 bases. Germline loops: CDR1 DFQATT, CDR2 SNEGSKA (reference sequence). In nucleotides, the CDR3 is TGCAGTGCTGGGCAGGGTCGCTCACCCCTCCACTTT. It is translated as CSAGQGRSPLHF.

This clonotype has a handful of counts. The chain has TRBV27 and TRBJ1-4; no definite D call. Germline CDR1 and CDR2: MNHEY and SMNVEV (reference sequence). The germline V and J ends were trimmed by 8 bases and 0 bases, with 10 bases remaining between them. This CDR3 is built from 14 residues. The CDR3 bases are TGTGCCAGCCGACCCGGATCAACTAATGAAAAACTGTTTTTT. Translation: CASRPGSTNEKLFF.

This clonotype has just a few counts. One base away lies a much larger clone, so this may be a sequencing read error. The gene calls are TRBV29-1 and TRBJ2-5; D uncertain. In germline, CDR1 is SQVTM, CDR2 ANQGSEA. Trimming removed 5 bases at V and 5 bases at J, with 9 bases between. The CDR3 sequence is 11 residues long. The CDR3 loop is CSVQAGETQYF. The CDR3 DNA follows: TGCAGCGTTCAGGCAGGCGAGACCCAGTACTTC.

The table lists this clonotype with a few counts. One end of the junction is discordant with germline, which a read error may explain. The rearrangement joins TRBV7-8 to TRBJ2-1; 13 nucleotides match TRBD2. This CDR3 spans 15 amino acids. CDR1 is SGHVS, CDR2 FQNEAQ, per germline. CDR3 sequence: CASSSRRTSGRDSLF. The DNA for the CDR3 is TGTGCCAGCAGCTCACGCCGGACTAGCGGGAGAGATTCCCTCTTC.

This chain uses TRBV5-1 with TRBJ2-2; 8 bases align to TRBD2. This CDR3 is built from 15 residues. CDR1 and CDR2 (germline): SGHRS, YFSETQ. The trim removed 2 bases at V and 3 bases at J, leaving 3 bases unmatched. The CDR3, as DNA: TGCGCCAGCAGCTTCGACGGGAGGGACACCGGGGAGCTGTTTTTT. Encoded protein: CASSFDGRDTGELFF. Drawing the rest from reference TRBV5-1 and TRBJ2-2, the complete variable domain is KAGVTQTPRYLIKTRGQQVTLSCSPISGHRSVSWYQQTPGQGLQFLFEYFSETQRNKGNFPGRFSGRQFSNSRSEMNVSTLELGDSALYLCASSFDGRDTGELFFGEGSRLTVL.

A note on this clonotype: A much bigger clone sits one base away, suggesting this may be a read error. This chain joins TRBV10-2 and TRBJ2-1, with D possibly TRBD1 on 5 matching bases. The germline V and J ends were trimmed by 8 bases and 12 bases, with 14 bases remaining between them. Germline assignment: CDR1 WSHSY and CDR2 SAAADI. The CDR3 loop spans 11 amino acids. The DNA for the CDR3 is TGCGCCAGCGGTTCAGGGTCTGGGCAGTTCTTC. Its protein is CASGSGSGQFF.

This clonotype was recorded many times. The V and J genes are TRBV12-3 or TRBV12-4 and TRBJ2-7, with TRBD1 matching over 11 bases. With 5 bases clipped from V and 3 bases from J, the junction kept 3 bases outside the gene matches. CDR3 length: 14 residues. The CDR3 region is CASSRTGGIYEQYF. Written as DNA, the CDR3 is TGTGCCAGCAGTAGGACAGGGGGCATCTACGAGCAGTACTTC.

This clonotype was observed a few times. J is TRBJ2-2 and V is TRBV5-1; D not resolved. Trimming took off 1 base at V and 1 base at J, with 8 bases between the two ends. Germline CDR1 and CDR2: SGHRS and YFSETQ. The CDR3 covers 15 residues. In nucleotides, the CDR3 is TGCGCCAGCAGCTTGTTGGGCGTGAACACCGGGGAGCTGTTTTTT. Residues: CASSLLGVNTGELFF.

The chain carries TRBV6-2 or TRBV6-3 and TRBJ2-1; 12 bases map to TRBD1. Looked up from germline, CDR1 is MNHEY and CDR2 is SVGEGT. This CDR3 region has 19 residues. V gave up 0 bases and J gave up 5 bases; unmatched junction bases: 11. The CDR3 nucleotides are TGTGCCAGCAGTTACTCCAAGGTACCGGGACAGGGGGCTGACAATGAGCAGTTCTTC. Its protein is CASSYSKVPGQGADNEQFF.

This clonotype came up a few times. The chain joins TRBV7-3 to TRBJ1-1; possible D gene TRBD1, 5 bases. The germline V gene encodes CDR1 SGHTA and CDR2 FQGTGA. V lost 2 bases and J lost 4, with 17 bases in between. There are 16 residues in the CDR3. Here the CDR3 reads CASSLLLVGGGTEAFF. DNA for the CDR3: TGTGCCAGCAGCTTACTCTTGGTTGGCGGGGGCACTGAAGCTTTCTTT.